This T cell receptor (beta chain) originates from a study of response to subunit inactivated influenza vaccine. Findings and limits, study-wide: It was suggested by the authors that few new T cells are recruited by each seasonal influenza vaccination.

Points on this clonotype: Its antigen remains unidentified.

The CDR3 length is 16 residues. Germline lookup yields CDR1 KGHDR and CDR2 SFDVKD. Trimming shortened V by 1 base and J by 4 bases, and 12 bases separated the two germline ends. TCRdb used MiXCR to reprocess the RT-PCR reads, holding one entry per CDR3 protein. Of approximately 500,000 distinct CDR3 sequences in the sample, roughly 15% were seen once. This clonotype originated in a man in his fifties who received an inactivated influenza vaccine. Sequencing used PBMCs from blood, obtained 12 days after vaccination. This chain joins TRBV24-1 and TRBJ2-2; D possibly uses TRBD1 or TRBD2 (6 bases each). CDR3 nucleotides: TGTGCCACCAGTGATTTTGGGGGGCGCAGCACCGGGGAGCTGTTTTTT. This sequence encodes CATSDFGGRSTGELFF.